This T cell receptor (beta chain) comes out of a study of T cell clones after liver transplantation. Study-wide context: Post-transplant blood was tracked for graft-donor-reactive T cell clones identified in a pre-transplant mixed lymphocyte reaction. Study-wide results and limits: A larger donor-reactive than third-party decline suggested partial antigen-specific deletion. The donor-reactive repertoire was only partly measurable in a couple of subjects, lacking donor cells.

Profiled with immunoSEQ multiplex PCR; TCRdb holds only in-frame clones, not every one. The repertoire includes around 77,000 clones, 75% to 85% of them detected once, and about 0.79% sits in the top ten. Notes on this clone: Its specificity is not known.

The germline CDR1 and CDR2 sequences are SGDLS and YYNGEE. The trim removed 0 bases at V and 1 base at J, leaving 9 bases unmatched. This CDR3 is built from 18 residues. The chain links TRBV9 to TRBJ2-2, with 7 nucleotides matching TRBD2. The TCR sequence derives from a human patient who received a liver transplant. The graft donor may be the source of some T cells. The sequences come from CD4+ T cells from blood, collected 12 months after liver transplant. CDR3 DNA: TGTGCCAGCAGCGTAGGACCCCTAGCGGAGGGGAACACCGGGGAGCTGTTTTTT. Its translation: CASSVGPLAEGNTGELFF.